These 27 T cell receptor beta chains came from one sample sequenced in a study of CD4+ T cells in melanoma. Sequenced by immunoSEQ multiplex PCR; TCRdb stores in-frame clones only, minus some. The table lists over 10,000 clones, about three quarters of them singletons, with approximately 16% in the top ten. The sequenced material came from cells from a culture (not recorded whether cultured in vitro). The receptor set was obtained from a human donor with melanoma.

The CDR3: CAWSVLPATWGSYNSPLHF. CDR3 DNA sequence: TGTGCCTGGAGTGTACTCCCCGCGACTTGGGGCTCCTATAATTCACCCCTCCACTTT. The genes are TRBV30 and TRBJ1-6; D is uncertain. The length of the CDR3 is 19 residues. V was trimmed by 0 bases and J by 0 bases, leaving 18 bases between them. Germline CDR1 and CDR2: GTSNPN and SVGIG (reference sequence).

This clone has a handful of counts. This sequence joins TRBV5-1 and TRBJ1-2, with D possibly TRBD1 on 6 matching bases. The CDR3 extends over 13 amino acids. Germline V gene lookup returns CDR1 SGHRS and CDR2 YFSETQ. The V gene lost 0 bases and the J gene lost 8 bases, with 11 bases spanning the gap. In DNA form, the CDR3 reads TGCGCCAGCAGCTTGGGACAGGTTAGGGGCTACACCTTC. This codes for CASSLGQVRGYTF.

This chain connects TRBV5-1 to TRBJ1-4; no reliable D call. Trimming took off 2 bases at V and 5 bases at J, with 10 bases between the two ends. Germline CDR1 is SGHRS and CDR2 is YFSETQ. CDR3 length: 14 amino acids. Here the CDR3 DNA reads TGCGCCAGCAGCTTCGGCAGACCGAATGAAAAACTGTTTTTT. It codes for CASSFGRPNEKLFF.

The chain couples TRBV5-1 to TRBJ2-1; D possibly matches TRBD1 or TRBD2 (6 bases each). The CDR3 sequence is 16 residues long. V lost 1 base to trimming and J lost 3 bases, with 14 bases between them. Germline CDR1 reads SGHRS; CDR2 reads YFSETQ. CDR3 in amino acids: CASSLNPGASYNEQFF. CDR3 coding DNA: TGCGCCAGCAGCTTGAACCCGGGGGCTAGCTACAATGAGCAGTTCTTC.

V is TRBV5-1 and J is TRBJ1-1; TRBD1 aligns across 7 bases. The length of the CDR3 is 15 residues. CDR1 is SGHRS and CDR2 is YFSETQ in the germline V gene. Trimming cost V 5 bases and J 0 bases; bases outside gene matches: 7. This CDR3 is CASRSTGVVNTEAFF. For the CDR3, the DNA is TGCGCCAGCAGATCTACAGGGGTTGTGAACACTGAAGCTTTCTTT.

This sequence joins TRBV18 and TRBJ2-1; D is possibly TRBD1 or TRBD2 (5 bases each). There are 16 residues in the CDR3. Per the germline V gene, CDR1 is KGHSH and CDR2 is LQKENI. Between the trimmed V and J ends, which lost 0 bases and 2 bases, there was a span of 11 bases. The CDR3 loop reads CASSPPGQGPYNEQFF. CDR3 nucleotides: TGTGCCAGCTCACCACCAGGTCAGGGACCCTACAATGAGCAGTTCTTC.

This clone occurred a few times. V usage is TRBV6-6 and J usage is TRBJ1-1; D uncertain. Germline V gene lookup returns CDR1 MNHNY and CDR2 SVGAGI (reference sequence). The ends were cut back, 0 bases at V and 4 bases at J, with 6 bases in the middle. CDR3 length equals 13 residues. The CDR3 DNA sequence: TGTGCCAGCAGTTACTCGGAAGTCACTGAAGCTTTCTTT. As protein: CASSYSEVTEAFF.

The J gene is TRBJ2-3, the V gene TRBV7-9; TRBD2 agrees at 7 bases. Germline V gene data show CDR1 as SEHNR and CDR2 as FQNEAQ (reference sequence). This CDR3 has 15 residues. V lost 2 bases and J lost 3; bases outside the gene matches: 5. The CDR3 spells CASSLSGVGTDTQYF. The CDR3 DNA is TGTGCCAGCAGCTTAAGCGGGGTTGGGACAGATACGCAGTATTTT.

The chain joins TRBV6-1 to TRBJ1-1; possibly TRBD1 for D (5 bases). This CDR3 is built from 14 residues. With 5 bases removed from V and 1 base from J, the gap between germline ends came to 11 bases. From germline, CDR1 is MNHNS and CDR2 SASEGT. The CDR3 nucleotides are TGTGCCAGCAGTCGGGACTCATCGAACACTGAAGCTTTCTTT. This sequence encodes CASSRDSSNTEAFF.

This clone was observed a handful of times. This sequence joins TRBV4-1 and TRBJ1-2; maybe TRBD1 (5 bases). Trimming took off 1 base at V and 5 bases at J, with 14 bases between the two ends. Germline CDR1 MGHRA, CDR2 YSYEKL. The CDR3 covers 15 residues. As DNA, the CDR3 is TGCGCCAGCAGCCAAGCCGGGCCGGGGGGGTATGGCTACACCTTC. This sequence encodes CASSQAGPGGYGYTF.

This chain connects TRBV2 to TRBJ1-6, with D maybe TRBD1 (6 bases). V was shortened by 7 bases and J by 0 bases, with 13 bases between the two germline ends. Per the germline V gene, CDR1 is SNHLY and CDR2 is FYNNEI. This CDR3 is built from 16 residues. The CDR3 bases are TGTGCCAGCAAGGACAGAACAAGCTCCTATAATTCACCCCTCCACTTT. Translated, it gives CASKDRTSSYNSPLHF. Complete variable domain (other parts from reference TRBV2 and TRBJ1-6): EPEVTQTPSHQVTQMGQEVILRCVPISNHLYFYWYRQILGQKVEFLVSFYNNEISEKSEIFDDQFSVERPDGSNFTLKIRSTKLEDSAMYFCASKDRTSSYNSPLHFGNGTRLTVT.

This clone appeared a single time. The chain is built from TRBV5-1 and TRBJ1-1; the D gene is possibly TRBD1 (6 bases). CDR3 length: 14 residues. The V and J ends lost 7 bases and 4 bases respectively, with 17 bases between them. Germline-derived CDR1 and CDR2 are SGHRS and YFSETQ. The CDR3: CASSTSGGGTEAFF. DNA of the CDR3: TGCGCCAGCTCGACATCTGGAGGGGGCACTGAAGCTTTCTTT.

CDR3 in DNA: TGTGCCACGCGGACAGGTCTAATAGAAAAACTGTTTTTT. The encoded protein is CATRTGLIEKLFF. The V call is TRBV10-3, the J call TRBJ1-4, with 7 bases aligning to TRBD1. Looked up from germline, CDR1 is ENHRY and CDR2 is SYGVKD. Unmatched junction bases numbered 10, after V lost 10 bases and J lost 8 bases. There are 13 residues in the CDR3.

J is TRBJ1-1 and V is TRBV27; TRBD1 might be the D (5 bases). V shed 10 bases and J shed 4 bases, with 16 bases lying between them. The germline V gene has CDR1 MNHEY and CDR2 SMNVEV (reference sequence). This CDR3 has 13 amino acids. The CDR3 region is CATKRGGGTEAFF. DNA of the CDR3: TGTGCCACGAAAAGGGGAGGCGGCACTGAAGCTTTCTTT.

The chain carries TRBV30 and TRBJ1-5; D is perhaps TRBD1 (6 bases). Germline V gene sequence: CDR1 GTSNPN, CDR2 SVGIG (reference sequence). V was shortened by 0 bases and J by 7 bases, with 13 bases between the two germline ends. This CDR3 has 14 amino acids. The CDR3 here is CAWSVQGGGQPQHF. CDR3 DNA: TGTGCCTGGAGTGTACAGGGAGGCGGCCAGCCCCAGCATTTT.

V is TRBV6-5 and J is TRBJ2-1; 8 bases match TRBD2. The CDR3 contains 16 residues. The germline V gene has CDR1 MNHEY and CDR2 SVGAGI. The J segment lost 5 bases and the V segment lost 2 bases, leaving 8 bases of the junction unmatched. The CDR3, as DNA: TGTGCCAGCAGTTACGAAACGGGACTAGGTAACAATGAGCAGTTCTTC. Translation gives CASSYETGLGNNEQFF.

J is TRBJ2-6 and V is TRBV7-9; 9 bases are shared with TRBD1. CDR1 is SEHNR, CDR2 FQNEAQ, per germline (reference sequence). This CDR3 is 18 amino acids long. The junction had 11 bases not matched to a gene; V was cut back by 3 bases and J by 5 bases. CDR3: CASSFPGQGPKRANVLTF. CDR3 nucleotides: TGTGCCAGCAGCTTCCCGGGACAGGGTCCCAAGAGGGCCAACGTCCTGACTTTC.

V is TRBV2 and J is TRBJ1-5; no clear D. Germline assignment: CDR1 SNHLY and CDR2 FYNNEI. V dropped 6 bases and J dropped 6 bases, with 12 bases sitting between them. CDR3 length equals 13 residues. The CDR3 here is CASRTIGSQPQHF. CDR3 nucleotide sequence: TGTGCCAGCAGGACAATCGGAAGTCAGCCCCAGCATTTT.

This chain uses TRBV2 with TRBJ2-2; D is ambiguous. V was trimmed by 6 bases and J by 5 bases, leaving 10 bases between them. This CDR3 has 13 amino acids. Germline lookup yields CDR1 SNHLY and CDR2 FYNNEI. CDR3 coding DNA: TGTGCCAGCAGGCAGACTGGAACCGGGGAGCTGTTTTTT. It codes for CASRQTGTGELFF.

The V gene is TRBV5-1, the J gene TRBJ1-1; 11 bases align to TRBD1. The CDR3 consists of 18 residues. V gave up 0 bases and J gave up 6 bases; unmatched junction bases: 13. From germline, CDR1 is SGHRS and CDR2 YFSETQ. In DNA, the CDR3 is TGCGCCAGCAGCTTGGTCTTCAGGGGGACAGGGGGACTCCCTGAAGCTTTCTTT. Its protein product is CASSLVFRGTGGLPEAFF.

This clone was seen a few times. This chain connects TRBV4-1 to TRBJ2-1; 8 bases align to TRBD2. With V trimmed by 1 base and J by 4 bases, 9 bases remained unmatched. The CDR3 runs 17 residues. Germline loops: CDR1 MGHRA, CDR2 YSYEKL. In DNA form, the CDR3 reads TGCGCCAGCAGCCAAGGACCTCTCGGGGGGGCGTACAATGAGCAGTTCTTC. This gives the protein CASSQGPLGGAYNEQFF.

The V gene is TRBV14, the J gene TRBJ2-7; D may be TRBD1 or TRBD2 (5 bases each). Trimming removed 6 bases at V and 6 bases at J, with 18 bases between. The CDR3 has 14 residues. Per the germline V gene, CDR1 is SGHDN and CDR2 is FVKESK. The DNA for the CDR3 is TGTGCCAGCAGTCCTGGGACGTTTGGGGGCGAGCAGTACTTC. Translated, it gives CASSPGTFGGEQYF.

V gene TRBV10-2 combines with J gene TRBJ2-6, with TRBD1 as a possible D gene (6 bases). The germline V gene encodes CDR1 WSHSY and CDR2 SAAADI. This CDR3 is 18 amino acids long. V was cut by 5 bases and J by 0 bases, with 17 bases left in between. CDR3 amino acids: CASSSGTLSYSGANVLTF. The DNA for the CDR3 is TGCGCCAGCAGTTCCGGGACACTTTCGTACTCTGGGGCCAACGTCCTGACTTTC.

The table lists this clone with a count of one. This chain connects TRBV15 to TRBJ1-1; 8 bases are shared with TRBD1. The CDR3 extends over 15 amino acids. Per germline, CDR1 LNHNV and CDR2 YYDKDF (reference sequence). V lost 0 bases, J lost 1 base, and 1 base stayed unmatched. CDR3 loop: CATSRDGQGNTEAFF. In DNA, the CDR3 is TGTGCCACCAGCAGAGATGGACAGGGGAACACTGAAGCTTTCTTT. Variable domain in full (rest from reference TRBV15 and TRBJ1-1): DAMVIQNPRYQVTQFGKPVTLSCSQTLNHNVMYWYQQKSSQAPKLLFHYYDKDFNNEADTPDNFQSRRPNTSFCFLDIRSPGLGDTAMYLCATSRDGQGNTEAFFGQGTRLTVV.

CDR3 in amino acids: CASSLMSEDTQYF. CDR3 nucleotide sequence: TGTGCCAGCAGCTTAATGAGTGAAGATACGCAGTATTTT. This chain uses TRBV7-3 with TRBJ2-3; no definite D call. V was shortened by 1 base and J by 5 bases, with 7 bases between the two germline ends. Germline CDR1 and CDR2: SGHTA and FQGTGA. This CDR3 has 13 amino acids.

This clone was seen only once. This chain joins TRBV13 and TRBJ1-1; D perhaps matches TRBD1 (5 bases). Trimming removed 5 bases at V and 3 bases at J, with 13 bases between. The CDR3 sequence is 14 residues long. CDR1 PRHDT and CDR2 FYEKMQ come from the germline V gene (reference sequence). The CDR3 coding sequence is TGTGCCAGCAGCGGACACTTAGCGGACACTGAAGCTTTCTTT. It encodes CASSGHLADTEAFF. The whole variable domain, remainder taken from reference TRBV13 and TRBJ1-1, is AAGVIQSPRHLIKEKRETATLKCYPIPRHDTVYWYQQGPGQDPQFLISFYEKMQSDKGSIPDRFSAQQFSDYHSELNMSSLELGDSALYFCASSGHLADTEAFFGQGTRLTVV.

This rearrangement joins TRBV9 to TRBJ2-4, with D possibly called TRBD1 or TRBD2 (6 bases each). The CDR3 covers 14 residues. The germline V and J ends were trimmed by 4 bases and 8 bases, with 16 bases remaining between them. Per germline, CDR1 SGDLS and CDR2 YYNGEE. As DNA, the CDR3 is TGTGCCAGCAGCCTAGAGGTTAGGGGGGACATTCAGTACTTC. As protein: CASSLEVRGDIQYF.